This T cell receptor beta chain was captured by sequencing in a study of T cell repertoires in cytomegalovirus infection. Study summary: The authors used CMV epitopes that were HLA-C-restricted (recently identified) and HLA-B-restricted (well studied). Public TCR beta signatures marked donors with CMV infection and the matching HLA. General study findings and limits: Predominance within the ex vivo response was attributable to HLA-C-restricted CMV-specific TCR beta clonotypes. Based on cumulative public TCR beta family frequency, carriers of CMV plus the relevant HLA were identified.

Comments on this clonotype: What it binds is unknown.

MiXCR, run by TCRdb on the reads, gives a single entry per CDR3 protein. The data hold 450,000 to 600,000 distinct CDR3 sequences, with more than 40% observed a single time. After removal of 6 bases from V and 1 base from J, the junction contained 3 bases not matched to a gene. The CDR3 has 14 amino acids. Germline V lookup: CDR1 SGHTA, CDR2 FQGNSA. The TCR sequence derives from a human donor in good health (CMV status not recorded). Some clones in this sample may be carry-over from other donors' samples. The source was cultured PBMCs, collected from culture after CMV antigen stimulation. The chain has TRBV7-2 and TRBJ2-3, with 8 bases identical to TRBD1. The CDR3 sequence is CASRVQGGTDTQYF. CDR3 nucleotide sequence: TGTGCCAGCAGAGTACAGGGGGGCACAGATACGCAGTATTTT. Full variable domain (missing parts from reference TRBV7-2 and TRBJ2-3): GAGVSQSPSNKVTEKGKDVELRCDPISGHTALYWYRQSLGQGLEFLIYFQGNSAPDKSGLPSDRFSAERTGGSVSTLTIQRTQQEDSAVYLCASRVQGGTDTQYFGPGTRLTVL.